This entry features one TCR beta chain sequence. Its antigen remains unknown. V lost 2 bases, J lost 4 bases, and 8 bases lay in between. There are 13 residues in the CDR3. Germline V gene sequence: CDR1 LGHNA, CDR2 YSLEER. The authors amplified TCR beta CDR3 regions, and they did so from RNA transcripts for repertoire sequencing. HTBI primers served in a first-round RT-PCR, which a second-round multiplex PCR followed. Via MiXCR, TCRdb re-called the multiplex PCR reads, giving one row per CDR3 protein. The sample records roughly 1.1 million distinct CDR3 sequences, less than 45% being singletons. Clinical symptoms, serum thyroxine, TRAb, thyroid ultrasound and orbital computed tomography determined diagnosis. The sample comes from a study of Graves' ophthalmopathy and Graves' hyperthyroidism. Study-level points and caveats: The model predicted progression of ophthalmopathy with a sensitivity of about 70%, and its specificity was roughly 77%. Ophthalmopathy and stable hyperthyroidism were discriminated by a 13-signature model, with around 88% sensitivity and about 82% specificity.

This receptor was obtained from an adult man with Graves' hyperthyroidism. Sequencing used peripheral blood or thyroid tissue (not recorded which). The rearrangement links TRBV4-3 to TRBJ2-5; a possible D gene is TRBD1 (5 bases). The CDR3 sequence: CASSQHQGETQYF. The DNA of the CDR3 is TGCGCCAGCAGCCAACACCAGGGAGAGACCCAGTACTTC.